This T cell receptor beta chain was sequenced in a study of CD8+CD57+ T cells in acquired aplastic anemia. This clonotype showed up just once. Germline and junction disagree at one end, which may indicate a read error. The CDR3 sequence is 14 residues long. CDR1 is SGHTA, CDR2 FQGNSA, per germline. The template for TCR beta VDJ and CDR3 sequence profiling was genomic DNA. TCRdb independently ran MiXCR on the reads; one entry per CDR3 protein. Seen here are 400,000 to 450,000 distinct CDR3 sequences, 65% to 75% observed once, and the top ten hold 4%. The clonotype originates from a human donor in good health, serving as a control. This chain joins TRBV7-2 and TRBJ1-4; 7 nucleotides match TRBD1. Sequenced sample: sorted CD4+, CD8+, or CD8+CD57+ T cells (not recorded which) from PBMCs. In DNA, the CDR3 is TGTGCCAGCAGCTCAAGGGACAGCGGTACCAAGAGACCCTTT. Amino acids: CASSSRDSGTKRPF.